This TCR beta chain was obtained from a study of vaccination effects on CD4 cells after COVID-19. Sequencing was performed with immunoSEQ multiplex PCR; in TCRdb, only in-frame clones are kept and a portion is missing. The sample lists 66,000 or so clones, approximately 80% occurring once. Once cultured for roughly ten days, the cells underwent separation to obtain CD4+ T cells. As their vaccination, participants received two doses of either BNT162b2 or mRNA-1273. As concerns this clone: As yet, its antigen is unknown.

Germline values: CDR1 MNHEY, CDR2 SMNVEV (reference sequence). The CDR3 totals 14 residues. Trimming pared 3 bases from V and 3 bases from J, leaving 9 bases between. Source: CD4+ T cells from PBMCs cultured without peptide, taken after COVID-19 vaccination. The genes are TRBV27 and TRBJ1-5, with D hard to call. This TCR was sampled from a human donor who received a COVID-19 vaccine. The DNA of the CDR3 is TGTGCCAGCAGTTTTAACGGAATCAATCAGCCCCAGCATTTT. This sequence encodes CASSFNGINQPQHF.